The 9 T cell receptor beta chains listed next were all sequenced from one sample in a study of cytomegalovirus exposure and HLA in healthy donors (dated by TCRdb to about 2017). Library preparation used the immunoSEQ multiplex PCR assay. A mixture of 60 forward primers for TCR Vbeta segments and 13 reverse primers for TCR Jbeta segments was used in the multiplex PCR. The table comes from immuneACCESS by way of TCRdb, which keeps in-frame sequences with V and J called. Part of the clones is missing from these tables; in studies checked, under half for an unresolved V gene and the rest for unknown reasons. The sample table records about 97,000 clones; approximately 77% of these occur just once. 8% to 10% of the sample comes from the top ten. The specimen sequenced was PBMCs. The receptors derive from a male donor in good health and CMV-seropositive.

CDR3 amino acids: CASSGGEIRSDTQYF. DNA of the CDR3: TGTGCCAGCAGTGGGGGGGAGATACGCTCAGATACGCAGTATTTT. The J gene is TRBJ2-3, the V gene TRBV6-1, with D tentatively TRBD2 (6 bases). In germline, CDR1 is MNHNS, CDR2 SASEGT. The ends were cut back, 4 bases at V and 4 bases at J, with 15 bases in the middle. CDR3 length: 15 amino acids.

The chain recombines TRBV2 with TRBJ2-3, with D possibly TRBD1 on 6 matching bases. This CDR3 contains 14 residues. Germline loops: CDR1 SNHLY, CDR2 FYNNEI. V lost 7 bases, J lost 1 base, and 12 bases lay in between. The CDR3 spells CASTQNRGTDTQYF. In nucleotides, the CDR3 is TGTGCCAGCACCCAGAACAGGGGCACAGATACGCAGTATTTT.

The V gene is TRBV11-3, the J gene TRBJ1-3, with D unclear. V shed 5 bases and J shed 2 bases, with 16 bases lying between them. Germline CDR1 reads SGHNT; CDR2 reads YENEEA. The CDR3 has 16 residues. This chain's CDR3 is CASSRGSMAAGNTIYF. The CDR3 nucleotides read TGTGCCAGCAGCCGTGGAAGCATGGCGGCTGGAAACACCATATATTTT.

This clone has only one observation. The chain links TRBV18 to TRBJ2-3; D is undetermined. The germline V gene encodes CDR1 KGHSH and CDR2 LQKENI. V lost 3 bases and J 1 base, leaving 8 bases between the germline ends. This CDR3 comprises 14 residues. CDR3 residues: CASSPSAGTDTQYF. For the CDR3, the DNA is TGTGCCAGCTCACCCTCGGCGGGCACAGATACGCAGTATTTT.

The rearrangement links TRBV29-1 to TRBJ2-5; unclear D gene. Trimming removed 4 bases from V and 1 base from J, with 7 bases in between. This CDR3 is 12 amino acids long. The germline gives CDR1 SQVTM, CDR2 ANQGSEA. Written as DNA, the CDR3 is TGCAGCGTTGTTCTACCCCAAGAGACCCAGTACTTC. The encoded protein is CSVVLPQETQYF. Full variable domain (remainder filled in from reference TRBV29-1 and TRBJ2-5): SAVISQKPSRDICQRGTSLTIQCQVDSQVTMMFWYRQQPGQSLTLIATANQGSEATYESGFVIDKFPISRPNLTFSTLTVSNMSPEDSSIYLCSVVLPQETQYFGPGTRLLVL.

The chain recombines TRBV7-2 with TRBJ2-5; TRBD1 matches 9 bases. The DNA end is more similar to TRBJ2-7, so the J call may be wrong. The CDR3 extends over 15 amino acids. Germline loops: CDR1 SGHTA, CDR2 FQGNSA. CDR3 DNA: TGTGCCAGCAGCGCTGACAGGGGGAGGACCTACGAGCAGTACTTC. Its translation: CASSADRGRTYEQYF.

This sequence joins TRBV7-9 and TRBJ1-5; 7 positions agree with TRBD1. The J segment lost 7 bases and the V segment lost 3 bases, leaving 6 bases of the junction unmatched. Per germline, CDR1 SEHNR and CDR2 FQNEAQ (reference sequence). The CDR3 totals 14 residues. In DNA form, the CDR3 reads TGTGCCAGCAGCTTTACAGGGGTAGGACAGCCCCAGCATTTT. This codes for CASSFTGVGQPQHF.

The J gene is TRBJ2-1, the V gene TRBV4-3, with TRBD2 matching 9 bases. The CDR3 is made up of 16 amino acids. The V and J ends lost 0 bases and 8 bases, in that order; junction bases with no gene match: 8. Per the germline V gene, CDR1 is LGHNA and CDR2 is YSLEER. For the CDR3, the DNA is TGCGCCAGCAGCCAAGATCAAGCGGGAGGTGGCGATGAGCAGTTCTTC. It specifies CASSQDQAGGGDEQFF.

V gene TRBV29-1 combines with J gene TRBJ2-1, with 9 bases aligning to TRBD2. The CDR3 extends over 16 amino acids. Germline values: CDR1 SQVTM, CDR2 ANQGSEA. V was pared by 3 bases and J by 1 base, with 7 bases of the junction left unmatched. CDR3 protein: CSVDLVAGVSYNEQFF. The CDR3 DNA follows: TGCAGCGTTGATCTGGTAGCGGGAGTTTCCTACAATGAGCAGTTCTTC.